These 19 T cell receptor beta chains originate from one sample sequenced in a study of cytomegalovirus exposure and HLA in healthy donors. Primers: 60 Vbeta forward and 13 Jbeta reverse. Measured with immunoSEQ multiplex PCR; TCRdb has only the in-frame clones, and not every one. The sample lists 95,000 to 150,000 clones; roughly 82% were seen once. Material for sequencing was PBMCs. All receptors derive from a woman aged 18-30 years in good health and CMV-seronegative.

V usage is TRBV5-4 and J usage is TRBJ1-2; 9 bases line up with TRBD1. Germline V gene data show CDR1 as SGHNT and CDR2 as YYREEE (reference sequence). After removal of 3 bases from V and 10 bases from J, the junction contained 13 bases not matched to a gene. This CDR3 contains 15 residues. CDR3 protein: CASSSPTGGLVDYTF. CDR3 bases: TGTGCCAGCAGCTCGCCTACAGGGGGCTTAGTTGACTACACCTTC.

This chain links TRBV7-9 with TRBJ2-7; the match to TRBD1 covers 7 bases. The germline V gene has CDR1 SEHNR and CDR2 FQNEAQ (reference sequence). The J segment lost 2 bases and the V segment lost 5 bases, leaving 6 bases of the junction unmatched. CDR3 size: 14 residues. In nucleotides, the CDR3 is TGTGCCAGCAGCGCCAAGGGGGCCACCTACGAGCAGTACTTC. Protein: CASSAKGATYEQYF.

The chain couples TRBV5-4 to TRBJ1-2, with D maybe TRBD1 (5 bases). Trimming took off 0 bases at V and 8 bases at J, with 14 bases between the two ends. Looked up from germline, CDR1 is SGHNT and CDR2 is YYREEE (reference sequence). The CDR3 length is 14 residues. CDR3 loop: CASSLDGGRDGYTF. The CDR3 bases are TGTGCCAGCAGCTTGGACGGGGGAAGAGACGGCTACACCTTC.

CDR3 protein: CASSVLGQGGTEAFF. DNA for the CDR3: TGTGCCAGCAGCGTTTTAGGGCAGGGAGGCACTGAAGCTTTCTTT. This chain joins TRBV9 and TRBJ1-1, with TRBD1 as a possible D gene (5 bases). The germline V and J ends were trimmed by 2 bases and 4 bases, with 15 bases remaining between them. CDR3 size: 15 residues. Germline V CDR1 and CDR2: SGDLS, YYNGEE.

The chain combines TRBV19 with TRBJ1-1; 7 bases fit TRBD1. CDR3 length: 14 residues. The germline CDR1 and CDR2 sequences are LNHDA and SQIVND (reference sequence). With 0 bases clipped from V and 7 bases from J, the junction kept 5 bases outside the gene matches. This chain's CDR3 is CASSIEGTVNEAFF. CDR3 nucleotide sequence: TGTGCCAGTAGTATAGAGGGGACAGTTAATGAAGCTTTCTTT.

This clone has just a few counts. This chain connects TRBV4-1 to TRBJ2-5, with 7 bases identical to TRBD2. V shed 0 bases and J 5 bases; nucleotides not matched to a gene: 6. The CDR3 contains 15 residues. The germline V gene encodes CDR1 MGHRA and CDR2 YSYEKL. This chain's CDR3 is CASSQEGLWAETQYF. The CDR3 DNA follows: TGCGCCAGCAGCCAAGAGGGACTATGGGCGGAGACCCAGTACTTC.

The CDR3 DNA sequence: TGTGCCAGCTCACCAGACAGGGGGCATGCCTATGGCTACACCTTC. It is translated as CASSPDRGHAYGYTF. V usage is TRBV18 and J usage is TRBJ1-2; the match to TRBD1 covers 10 bases. Germline trimming cut 2 bases from V and 4 bases from J; bases unmatched to any gene: 4. This CDR3 has 15 residues. The germline V gene encodes CDR1 KGHSH and CDR2 LQKENI.

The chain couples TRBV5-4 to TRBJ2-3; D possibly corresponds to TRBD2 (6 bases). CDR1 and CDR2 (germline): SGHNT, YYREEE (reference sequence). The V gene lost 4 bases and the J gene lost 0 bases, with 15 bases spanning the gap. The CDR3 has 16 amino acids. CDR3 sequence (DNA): TGTGCCAGCAGCCTGGCCGGGAGCCTTAGCACAGATACGCAGTATTTT. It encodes CASSLAGSLSTDTQYF.

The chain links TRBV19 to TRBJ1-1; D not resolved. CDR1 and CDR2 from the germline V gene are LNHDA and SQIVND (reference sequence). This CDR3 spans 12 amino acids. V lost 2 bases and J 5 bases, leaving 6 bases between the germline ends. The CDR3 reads CASSITGTEAFF. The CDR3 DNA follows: TGTGCCAGTAGTATAACGGGGACTGAAGCTTTCTTT. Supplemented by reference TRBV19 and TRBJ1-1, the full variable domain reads DGGITQSPKYLFRKEGQNVTLSCEQNLNHDAMYWYRQDPGQGLRLIYYSQIVNDFQKGDIAEGYSVSREKKESFPLTVTSAQKNPTAFYLCASSITGTEAFFGQGTRLTVV.

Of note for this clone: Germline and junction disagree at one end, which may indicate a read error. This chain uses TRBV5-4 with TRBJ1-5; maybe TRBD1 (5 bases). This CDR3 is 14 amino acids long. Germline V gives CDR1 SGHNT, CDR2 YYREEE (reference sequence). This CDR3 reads CASSQGDSNQPQHF. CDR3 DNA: TGCGCCAGCAGCCAAGGGGATAGCAATCAGCCCCAGCATTTT.

In DNA form, the CDR3 reads TGCGCCAGCAGCCCACTACTAGGGACAGGCGGGTATGGCTACACCTTC. Encoded protein: CASSPLLGTGGYGYTF. The rearrangement joins TRBV4-1 to TRBJ1-2; 8 bases agree with TRBD1. CDR1 MGHRA and CDR2 YSYEKL come from the germline V gene. This CDR3 has 16 residues. The V segment lost 4 bases and the J segment 5 bases; nucleotides outside the gene matches: 12.

The CDR3 spells CASRTGTSGRPRTDTQYF. The CDR3 region has the DNA TGTGCCAGCAGGACCGGGACTAGCGGGAGACCGAGGACAGATACGCAGTATTTT. The rearrangement uses TRBV7-8 and TRBJ2-3; 14 bases map to TRBD2. Germline CDR1 SGHVS, CDR2 FQNEAQ. The ends lost 6 bases at V and 3 bases at J; junction bases unmatched: 11. This CDR3 region has 18 residues.

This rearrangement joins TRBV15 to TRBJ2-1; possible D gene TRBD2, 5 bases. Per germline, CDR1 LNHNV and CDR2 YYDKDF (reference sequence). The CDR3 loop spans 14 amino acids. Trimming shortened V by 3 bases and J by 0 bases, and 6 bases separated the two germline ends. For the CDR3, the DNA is TGTGCCACCAGCAGTAGCGTCTCCTACAATGAGCAGTTCTTC. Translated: CATSSSVSYNEQFF.

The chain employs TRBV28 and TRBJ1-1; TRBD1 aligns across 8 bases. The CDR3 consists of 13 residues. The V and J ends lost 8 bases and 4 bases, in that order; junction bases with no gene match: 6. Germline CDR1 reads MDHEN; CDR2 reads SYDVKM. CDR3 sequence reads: CASGWTGPTEAFF. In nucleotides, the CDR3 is TGTGCCAGCGGGTGGACAGGGCCCACTGAAGCTTTCTTT.

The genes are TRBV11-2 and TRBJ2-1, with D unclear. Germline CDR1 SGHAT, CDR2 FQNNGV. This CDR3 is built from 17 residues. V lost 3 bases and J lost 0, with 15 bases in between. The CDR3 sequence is CASSLILTESSYNEQFF. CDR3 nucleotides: TGTGCCAGCAGCTTGATCCTGACGGAGAGCTCCTACAATGAGCAGTTCTTC. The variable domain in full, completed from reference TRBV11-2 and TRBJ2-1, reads EAGVAQSPRYKIIEKRQSVAFWCNPISGHATLYWYQQILGQGPKLLIQFQNNGVVDDSQLPKDRFSAERLKGVDSTLKIQPAKLEDSAVYLCASSLILTESSYNEQFFGPGTRLTVL.

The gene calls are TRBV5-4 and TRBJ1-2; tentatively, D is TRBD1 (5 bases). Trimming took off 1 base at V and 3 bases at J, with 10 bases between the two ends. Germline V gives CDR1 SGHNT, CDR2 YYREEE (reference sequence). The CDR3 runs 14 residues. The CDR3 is CASSLFGRDYGYTF. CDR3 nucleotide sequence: TGTGCCAGCAGCTTGTTCGGCAGGGACTATGGCTACACCTTC.

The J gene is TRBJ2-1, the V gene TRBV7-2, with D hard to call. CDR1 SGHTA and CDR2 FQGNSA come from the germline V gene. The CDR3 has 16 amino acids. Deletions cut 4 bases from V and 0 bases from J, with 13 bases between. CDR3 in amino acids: CASSSIGASSYNEQFF. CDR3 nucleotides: TGTGCCAGCAGCTCAATCGGAGCCAGCTCCTACAATGAGCAGTTCTTC. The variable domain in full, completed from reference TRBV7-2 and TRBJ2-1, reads GAGVSQSPSNKVTEKGKDVELRCDPISGHTALYWYRQSLGQGLEFLIYFQGNSAPDKSGLPSDRFSAERTGGSVSTLTIQRTQQEDSAVYLCASSSIGASSYNEQFFGPGTRLTVL.

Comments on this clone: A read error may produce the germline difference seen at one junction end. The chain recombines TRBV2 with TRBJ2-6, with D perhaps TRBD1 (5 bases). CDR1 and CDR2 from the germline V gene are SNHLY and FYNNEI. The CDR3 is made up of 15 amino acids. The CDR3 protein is CASMIGVVGANGLTF. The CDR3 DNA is TGTGCCAGCATGATTGGGGTCGTTGGGGCCAACGGCCTGACTTTC. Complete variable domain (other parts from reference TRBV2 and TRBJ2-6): EPEVTQTPSHQVTQMGQEVILRCVPISNHLYFYWYRQILGQKVEFLVSFYNNEISEKSEIFDDQFSVERPDGSNFTLKIRSTKLEDSAMYFCASMIGVVGANGLTFGAGSRLTVL.

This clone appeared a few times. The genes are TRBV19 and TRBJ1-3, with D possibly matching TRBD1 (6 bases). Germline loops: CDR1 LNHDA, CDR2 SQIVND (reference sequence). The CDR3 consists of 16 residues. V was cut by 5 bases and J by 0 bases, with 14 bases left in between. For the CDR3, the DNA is TGTGCCAGTAGTGCGGACAGACCGGCCTCTGGAAACACCATATATTTT. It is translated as CASSADRPASGNTIYF.